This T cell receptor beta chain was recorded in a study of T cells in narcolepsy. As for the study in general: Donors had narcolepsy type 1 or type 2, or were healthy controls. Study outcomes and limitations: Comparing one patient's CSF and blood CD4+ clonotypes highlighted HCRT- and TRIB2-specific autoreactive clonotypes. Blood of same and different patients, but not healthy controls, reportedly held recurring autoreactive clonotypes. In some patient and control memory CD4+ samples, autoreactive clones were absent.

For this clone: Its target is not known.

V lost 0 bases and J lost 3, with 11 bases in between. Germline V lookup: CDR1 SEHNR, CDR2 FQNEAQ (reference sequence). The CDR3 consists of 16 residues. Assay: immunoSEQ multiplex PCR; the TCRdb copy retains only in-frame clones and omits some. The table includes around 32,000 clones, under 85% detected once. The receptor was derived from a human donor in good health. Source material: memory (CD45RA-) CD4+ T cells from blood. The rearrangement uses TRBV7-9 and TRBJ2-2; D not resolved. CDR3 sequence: CASSLAQGRYTGELFF. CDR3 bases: TGTGCCAGCAGCTTAGCCCAAGGTCGGTACACCGGGGAGCTGTTTTTT.